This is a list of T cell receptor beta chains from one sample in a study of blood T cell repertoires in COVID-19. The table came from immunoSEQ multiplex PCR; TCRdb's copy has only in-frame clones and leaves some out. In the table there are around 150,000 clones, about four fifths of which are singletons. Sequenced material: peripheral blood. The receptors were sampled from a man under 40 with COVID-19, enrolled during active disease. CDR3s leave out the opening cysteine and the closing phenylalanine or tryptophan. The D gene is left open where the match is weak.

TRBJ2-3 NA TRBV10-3 AISEGRGLRTDTQY
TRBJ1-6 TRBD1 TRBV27 ASSFDRASSYNSPLH
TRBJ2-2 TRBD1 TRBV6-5 ASSTGGAGTGELF
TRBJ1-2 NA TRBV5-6 ASSLDSGPQGYT
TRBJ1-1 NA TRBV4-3 ASSQDQQPNTEAF
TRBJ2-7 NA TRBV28 ASFTTAGSSYEQY
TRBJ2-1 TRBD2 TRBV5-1 ASSWGWTSGNNEQF
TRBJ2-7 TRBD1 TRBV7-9 ASSPKGQHSYEQY
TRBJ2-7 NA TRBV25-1 ASSAPDNTYEQY
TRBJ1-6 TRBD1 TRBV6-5 ASSTGDRGNSPLH
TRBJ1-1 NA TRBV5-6 ASSPSLVGGVTEAF
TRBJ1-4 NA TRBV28 ASTRASEKLF
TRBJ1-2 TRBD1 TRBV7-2 ASSSIVGTAVGYT
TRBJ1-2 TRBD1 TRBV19 ASRTGGIPNYGYT
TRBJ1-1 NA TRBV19 ASKRFETEAF
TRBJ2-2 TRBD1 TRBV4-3 ASSSRQGNTGELF
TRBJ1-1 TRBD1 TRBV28 ASQFNRGGNTEAF
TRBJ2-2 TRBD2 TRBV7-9 ASTWNIRTSMDTGELF
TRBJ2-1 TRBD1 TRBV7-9 ASSGPDRESQF
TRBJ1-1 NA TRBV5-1 ASSPSAGASRTEAF
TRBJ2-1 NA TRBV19 ASGGLSGNEQF
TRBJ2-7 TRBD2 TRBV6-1 ASREAGLSYEQY
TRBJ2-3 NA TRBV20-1 SAKSEAQY
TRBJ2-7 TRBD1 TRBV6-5 ASSYSRDRGYEQY
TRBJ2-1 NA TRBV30 AWTGYFYNEQF
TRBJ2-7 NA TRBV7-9 ASSSRPERQY
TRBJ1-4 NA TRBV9 ASSTSGGGANFREKLF
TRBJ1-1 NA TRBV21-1 ASSPHPGGKGTEAF
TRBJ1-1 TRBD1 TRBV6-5 ASSYGRDRLNAEAF
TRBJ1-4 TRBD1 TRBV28 ASSTGQGKLF
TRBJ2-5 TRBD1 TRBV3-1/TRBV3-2 ASSYRGLLETQY
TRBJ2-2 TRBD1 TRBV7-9 ASSPSRTGNPGELF
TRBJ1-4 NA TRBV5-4 ASSPSGSLNEKLF
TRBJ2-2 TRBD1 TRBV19 ASSIVGGAAGELF
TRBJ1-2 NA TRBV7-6 ASSLASSNPTGDGYT
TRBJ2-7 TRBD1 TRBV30 AWNHLDRGAEQY
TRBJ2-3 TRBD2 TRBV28 ASSLWWRGAASSGTPDTQY
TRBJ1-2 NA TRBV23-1 ASSEEDGYGYT
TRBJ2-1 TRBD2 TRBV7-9 ASALAGGPGNEQF
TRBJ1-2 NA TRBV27 ASSLEGGYGYT
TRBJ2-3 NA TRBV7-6 ASSPYRALDTQY
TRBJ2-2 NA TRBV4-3 ASSQEASSAGELF
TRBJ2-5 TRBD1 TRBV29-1 SVEGQGTGETQY
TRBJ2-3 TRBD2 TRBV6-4 ASSDSSSGSDTQY
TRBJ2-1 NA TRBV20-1 SAQPEDEQF
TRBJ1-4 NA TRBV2 ASSFDIGGEKLF
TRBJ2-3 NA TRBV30 AWSRDVDTQY
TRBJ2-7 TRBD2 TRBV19 ASRPGLASYEQY
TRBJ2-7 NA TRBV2 ASSGGTSVVLEQY
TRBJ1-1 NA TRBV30 AGGPIDAF
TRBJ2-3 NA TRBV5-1 ASSTRGTDTQY